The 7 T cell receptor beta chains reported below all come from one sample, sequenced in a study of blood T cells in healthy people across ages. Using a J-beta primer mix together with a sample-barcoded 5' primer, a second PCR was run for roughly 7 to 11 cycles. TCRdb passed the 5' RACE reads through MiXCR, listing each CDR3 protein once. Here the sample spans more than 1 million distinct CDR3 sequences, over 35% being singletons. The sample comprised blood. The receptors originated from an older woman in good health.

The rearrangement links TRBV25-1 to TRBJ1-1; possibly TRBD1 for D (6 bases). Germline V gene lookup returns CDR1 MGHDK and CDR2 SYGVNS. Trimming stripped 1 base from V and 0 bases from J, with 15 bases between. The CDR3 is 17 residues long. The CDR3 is CASSEWGQGPVNTEAFF. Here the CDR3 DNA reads TGTGCCAGCAGTGAATGGGGCCAGGGGCCAGTGAACACTGAAGCTTTCTTT.

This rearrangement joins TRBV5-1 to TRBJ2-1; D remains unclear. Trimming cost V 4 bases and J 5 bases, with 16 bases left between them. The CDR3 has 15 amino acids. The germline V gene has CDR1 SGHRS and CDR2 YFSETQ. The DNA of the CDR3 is TGCGCCAGCAGCCCCCAAAGAGGATTCCACAATGAGCAGTTCTTC. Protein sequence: CASSPQRGFHNEQFF. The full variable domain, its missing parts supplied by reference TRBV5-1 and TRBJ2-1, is KAGVTQTPRYLIKTRGQQVTLSCSPISGHRSVSWYQQTPGQGLQFLFEYFSETQRNKGNFPGRFSGRQFSNSRSEMNVSTLELGDSALYLCASSPQRGFHNEQFFGPGTRLTVL.

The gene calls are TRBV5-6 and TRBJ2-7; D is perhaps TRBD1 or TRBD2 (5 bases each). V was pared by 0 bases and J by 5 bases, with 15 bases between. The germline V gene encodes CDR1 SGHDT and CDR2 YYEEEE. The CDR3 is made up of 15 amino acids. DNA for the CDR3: TGTGCCAGCAGCTTGGTCGGGACCCTGCGGAACGAGCAGTACTTC. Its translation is CASSLVGTLRNEQYF. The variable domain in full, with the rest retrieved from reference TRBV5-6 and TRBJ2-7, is DAGVTQSPTHLIKTRGQQVTLRCSPKSGHDTVSWYQQALGQGPQFIFQYYEEEERQRGNFPDRFSGHQFPNYSSELNVNALLLGDSALYLCASSLVGTLRNEQYFGPGTRLTVT.

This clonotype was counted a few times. In nucleotides, the CDR3 is TGTGCCAGCAGTTACTCGGTCGGGCGGGAGCAGTACTTC. This translates into CASSYSVGREQYF. This chain joins TRBV6-5 and TRBJ2-7, with D uncertain. CDR3 length: 13 residues. Germline lookup yields CDR1 MNHEY and CDR2 SVGAGI. The germline V and J ends were trimmed by 0 bases and 7 bases, with 10 bases remaining between them.

CDR3 residues: CASSYSWASGSTDEQFF. The CDR3 region has the DNA TGTGCCAGCAGTTACTCGTGGGCTAGCGGGAGTACCGATGAGCAGTTCTTC. V and J are TRBV6-6 and TRBJ2-1; TRBD2 matches 10 bases. From germline, CDR1 is MNHNY and CDR2 SVGAGI (reference sequence). This CDR3 is 17 amino acids long. The V gene end was trimmed by 0 bases and the J gene end by 8 bases; junction bases not matched to a gene: 10.

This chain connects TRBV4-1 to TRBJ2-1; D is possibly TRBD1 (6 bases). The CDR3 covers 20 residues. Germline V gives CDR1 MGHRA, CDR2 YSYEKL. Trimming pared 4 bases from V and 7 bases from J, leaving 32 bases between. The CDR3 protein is CASSRFDNGQLGPFWNEQFF. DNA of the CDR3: TGCGCCAGCAGCCGGTTTGATAATGGACAGTTGGGACCTTTTTGGAATGAGCAGTTCTTC.

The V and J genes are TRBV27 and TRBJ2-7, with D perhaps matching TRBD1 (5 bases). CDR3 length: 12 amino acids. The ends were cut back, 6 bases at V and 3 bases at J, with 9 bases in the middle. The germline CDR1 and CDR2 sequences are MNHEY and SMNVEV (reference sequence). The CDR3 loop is CASRSGFYEQYF. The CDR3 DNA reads TGTGCCAGCAGATCAGGGTTCTACGAGCAGTACTTC.